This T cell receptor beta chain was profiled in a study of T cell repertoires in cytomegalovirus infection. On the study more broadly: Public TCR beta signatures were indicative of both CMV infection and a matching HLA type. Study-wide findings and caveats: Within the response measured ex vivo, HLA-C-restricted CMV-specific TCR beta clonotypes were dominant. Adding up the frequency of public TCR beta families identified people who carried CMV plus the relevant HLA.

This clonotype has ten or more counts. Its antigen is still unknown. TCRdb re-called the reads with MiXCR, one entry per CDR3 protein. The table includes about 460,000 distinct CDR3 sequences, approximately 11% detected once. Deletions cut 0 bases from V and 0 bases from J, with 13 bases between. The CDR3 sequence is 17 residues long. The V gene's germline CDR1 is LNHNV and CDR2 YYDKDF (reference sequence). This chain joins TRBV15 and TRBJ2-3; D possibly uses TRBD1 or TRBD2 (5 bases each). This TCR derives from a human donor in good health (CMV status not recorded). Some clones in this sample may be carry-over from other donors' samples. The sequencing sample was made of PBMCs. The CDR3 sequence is CATSRDGRGVSTDTQYF. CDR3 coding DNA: TGTGCCACCAGCAGAGATGGTAGGGGAGTAAGCACAGATACGCAGTATTTT.